This T cell receptor (beta chain) emerged from a study of blood T cells in healthy people across ages. General study points: Using unsorted PBMCs precluded a conclusive naive versus antigen-experienced comparison. Diversity was estimated from one million T cells, and these estimates were considered underestimates.

A J-beta primer mix and a sample-barcoded 5' primer were used in a second PCR of roughly 6 to 12 cycles. TCRdb redid the calling of the 5' RACE reads with MiXCR, one entry per CDR3 protein. This sample has roughly 1.4 million distinct CDR3 sequences, with around 59% found just once. The V end was cut by 0 bases, the J end by 2 bases, with 13 bases between. Germline V lookup: CDR1 SGHRS, CDR2 YFSETQ. This CDR3 has 16 residues. The amount of total RNA extracted per sample was at least 5.5 micrograms. The count of this clonotype is one. Its specificity is not known. The chain has TRBV5-1 and TRBJ2-3; D perhaps matches TRBD2 (5 bases). The specimen sequenced was blood. The origin of this receptor is a young man in good health. The CDR3 protein is CASSLVGVGFTDTQYF. The CDR3 bases are TGCGCCAGCAGCTTGGTCGGGGTCGGTTTCACAGATACGCAGTATTTT.